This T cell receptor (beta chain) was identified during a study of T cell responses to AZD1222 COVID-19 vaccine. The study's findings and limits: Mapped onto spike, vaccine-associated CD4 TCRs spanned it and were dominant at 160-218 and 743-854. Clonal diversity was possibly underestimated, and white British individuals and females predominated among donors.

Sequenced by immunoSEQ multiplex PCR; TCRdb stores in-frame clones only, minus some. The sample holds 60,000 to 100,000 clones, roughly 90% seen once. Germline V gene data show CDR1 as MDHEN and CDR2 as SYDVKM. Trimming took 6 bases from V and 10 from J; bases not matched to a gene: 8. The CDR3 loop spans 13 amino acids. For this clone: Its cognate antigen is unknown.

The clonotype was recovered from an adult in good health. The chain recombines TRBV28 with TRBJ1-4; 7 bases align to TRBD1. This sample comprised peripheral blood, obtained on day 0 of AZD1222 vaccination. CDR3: CASRLGQAGKLFF. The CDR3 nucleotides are TGTGCCAGCAGACTTGGACAGGCGGGAAAACTGTTTTTT. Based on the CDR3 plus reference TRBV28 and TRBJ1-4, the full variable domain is DVKVTQSSRYLVKRTGEKVFLECVQDMDHENMFWYRQDPGLGLRLIYFSYDVKMKEKGDIPEGYSVSREKKERFSLILESASTNQTSMYLCASRLGQAGKLFFGSGTQLSVL.